Below are 12 T cell receptor beta chains sequenced from a single sample in a study of OX40 agonist ivuxolimab in advanced cancers. Clones were sequenced by immunoSEQ multiplex PCR, and TCRdb holds only the in-frame ones, with some missing. This table has roughly 80,000 clones, around 83% appearing once. Specimen: CD4+ or CD8+ T cells sorted from blood, collected in a trial of the OX40 agonist ivuxolimab. These receptors were taken from an adult with an advanced solid tumor such as melanoma, head and neck, liver or kidney cancer.

This chain connects TRBV6-1 to TRBJ1-1; D remains unclear. The CDR3 is 13 amino acids. The germline V gene encodes CDR1 MNHNS and CDR2 SASEGT. With 8 bases removed from V and 2 bases from J, the gap between germline ends came to 12 bases. The CDR3 region is CASVVLINTEAFF. In DNA, the CDR3 is TGTGCCAGCGTTGTGTTAATCAACACTGAAGCTTTCTTT.

The chain is built from TRBV2 and TRBJ2-6, with a weak D call TRBD1 (5 bases). Germline lookup yields CDR1 SNHLY and CDR2 FYNNEI. The CDR3 contains 14 residues. V was clipped by 7 bases and J by 0 bases, with 7 bases between them. This chain's CDR3 is CASTRASGANVLTF. Here the CDR3 DNA reads TGTGCCAGCACCAGGGCCTCTGGGGCCAACGTCCTGACTTTC. The full variable domain, in which reference TRBV2 and TRBJ2-6 provide the parts outside the CDR3, is EPEVTQTPSHQVTQMGQEVILRCVPISNHLYFYWYRQILGQKVEFLVSFYNNEISEKSEIFDDQFSVERPDGSNFTLKIRSTKLEDSAMYFCASTRASGANVLTFGAGSRLTVL.

This chain links TRBV10-3 with TRBJ1-1; possible D gene TRBD1, 5 bases. The V gene lost 8 bases and the J gene lost 4 bases, with 14 bases spanning the gap. Germline lookup yields CDR1 ENHRY and CDR2 SYGVKD. This CDR3 is built from 13 residues. This CDR3 is CAIGTLGSTEAFF. In nucleotides, the CDR3 is TGTGCCATCGGGACTCTAGGTAGCACTGAAGCTTTCTTT.

This sequence joins TRBV12-5 and TRBJ2-5, with 7 bases aligning to TRBD2. There are 16 residues in the CDR3. The J segment lost 5 bases and the V segment lost 7 bases, leaving 16 bases of the junction unmatched. From germline, CDR1 is LGHNT and CDR2 FRNRAP. The DNA for the CDR3 is TGTGCTAGTGCCTCCCATTTGGGCGGGGGTATTGAGACCCAGTACTTC. This gives the protein CASASHLGGGIETQYF.

V is TRBV30 and J is TRBJ2-3, with D unclear. Trimming removed 4 bases at V and 2 bases at J, with 7 bases between. The germline gives CDR1 GTSNPN, CDR2 SVGIG (reference sequence). This CDR3 spans 12 amino acids. The CDR3 nucleotides are TGTGCCTGGAACCGGGCCACAGATACGCAGTATTTT. Translating it yields CAWNRATDTQYF.

The gene calls are TRBV5-1 and TRBJ2-7; 11 nucleotides agree with TRBD2. CDR1 SGHRS and CDR2 YFSETQ come from the germline V gene. The CDR3 has 14 amino acids. V dropped 0 bases and J dropped 5; count of bases not matched to a gene: 1. The CDR3, as DNA: TGCGCCAGCAGCTTGGTACTAGCGGGAGACGAGCAGTACTTC. Its protein is CASSLVLAGDEQYF.

V is TRBV30 and J is TRBJ2-7; 8 bases align to TRBD2. CDR1 is GTSNPN, CDR2 SVGIG, per germline (reference sequence). The junction had 7 bases not matched to a gene; V was cut back by 0 bases and J by 0 bases. This CDR3 is built from 16 residues. In nucleotides, the CDR3 is TGTGCCTGGAGTGTATCGGGACTAGATAGCTCCTACGAGCAGTACTTC. Protein product: CAWSVSGLDSSYEQYF.

The rearrangement uses TRBV6-6 and TRBJ2-7, with 8 bases matching TRBD1. The CDR3 runs to 15 residues. Germline V lookup: CDR1 MNHNY, CDR2 SVGAGI (reference sequence). V lost 6 bases, J lost 3 bases, and 10 bases stayed unmatched. Here the CDR3 DNA reads TGTGCCAGCAGCATAACAGGGGGAAGTCTCTACGAGCAGTACTTC. It translates to CASSITGGSLYEQYF.

This chain joins TRBV19 and TRBJ2-6; D is unclear. V was trimmed by 2 bases and J by 0 bases, leaving 5 bases between them. The germline gives CDR1 LNHDA, CDR2 SQIVND (reference sequence). This CDR3 contains 15 residues. The CDR3 protein is CASSIQTSGANVLTF. CDR3 coding DNA: TGTGCCAGTAGTATACAAACCTCTGGGGCCAACGTCCTGACTTTC.

J is TRBJ2-7 and V is TRBV23-1, with no clear D. TRBV23-1 is assigned to the ORF class and has an uncertain function. V lost 2 bases to trimming and J lost 2 bases, with 7 bases between them. This CDR3 region has 13 residues. This CDR3 is CASSQGFTYEQYF. CDR3 in DNA: TGCGCCAGCAGTCAAGGCTTTACCTACGAGCAGTACTTC.

The chain joins TRBV27 to TRBJ1-4; 10 nucleotides agree with TRBD1. This CDR3 is built from 15 residues. V was pared by 3 bases and J by 7 bases, with 5 bases of the junction left unmatched. The germline gives CDR1 MNHEY, CDR2 SMNVEV (reference sequence). CDR3 loop: CASSFTGTGVEKLFF. CDR3 coding DNA: TGTGCCAGCAGTTTCACCGGGACAGGGGTTGAAAAACTGTTTTTT.

Note on this clone: Within the sample, other DNA sequences also encode this same CDR3. DNA of the CDR3: TGCGCCAGCAGCTTGGGAGGGATGAACACTGAAGCTTTCTTT. Residues: CASSLGGMNTEAFF. The chain links TRBV5-1 to TRBJ1-1; D not resolved. Germline lookup yields CDR1 SGHRS and CDR2 YFSETQ. The CDR3 runs to 14 residues. V gave up 0 bases and J gave up 0 bases, with 6 bases separating them.